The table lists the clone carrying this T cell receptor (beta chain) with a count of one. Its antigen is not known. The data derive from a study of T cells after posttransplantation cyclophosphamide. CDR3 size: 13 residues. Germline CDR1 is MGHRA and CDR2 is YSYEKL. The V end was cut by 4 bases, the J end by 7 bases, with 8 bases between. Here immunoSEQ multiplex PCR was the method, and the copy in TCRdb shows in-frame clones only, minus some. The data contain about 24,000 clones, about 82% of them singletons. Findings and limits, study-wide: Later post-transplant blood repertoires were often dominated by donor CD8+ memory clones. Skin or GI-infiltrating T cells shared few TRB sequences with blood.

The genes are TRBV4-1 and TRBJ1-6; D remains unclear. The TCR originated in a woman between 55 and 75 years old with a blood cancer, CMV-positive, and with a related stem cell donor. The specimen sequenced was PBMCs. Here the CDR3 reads CASSPGVNSPLHF. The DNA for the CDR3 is TGCGCCAGCAGCCCCGGGGTCAATTCACCCCTCCACTTT.